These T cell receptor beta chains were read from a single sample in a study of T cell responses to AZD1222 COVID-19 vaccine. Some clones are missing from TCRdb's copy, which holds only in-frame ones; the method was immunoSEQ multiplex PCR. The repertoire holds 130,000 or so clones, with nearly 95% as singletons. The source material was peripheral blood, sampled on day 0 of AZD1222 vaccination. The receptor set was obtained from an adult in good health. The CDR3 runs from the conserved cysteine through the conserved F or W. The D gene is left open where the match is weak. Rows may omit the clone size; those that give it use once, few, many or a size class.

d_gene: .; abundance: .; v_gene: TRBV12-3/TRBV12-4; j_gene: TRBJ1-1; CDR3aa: CASSLEGITEAFF; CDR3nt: TGTGCCAGCAGCCTCGAGGGGATCACTGAAGCTTTCTTT
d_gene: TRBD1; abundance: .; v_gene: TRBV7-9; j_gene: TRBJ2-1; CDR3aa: CASSLLKGAGYNEQFF; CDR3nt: TGTGCCAGCAGCTTATTGAAGGGGGCCGGTTACAATGAGCAGTTCTTC
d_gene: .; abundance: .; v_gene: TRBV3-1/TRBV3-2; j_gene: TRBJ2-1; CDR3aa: CASSHPQRSYNEQFF; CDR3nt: TGTGCCAGCAGCCATCCTCAGCGGTCCTACAATGAGCAGTTCTTC
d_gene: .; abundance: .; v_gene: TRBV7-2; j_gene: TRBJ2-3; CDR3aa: CASSTSGRTDTQYF; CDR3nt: TGTGCCAGCAGCACAAGCGGGCGAACAGATACGCAGTATTTT
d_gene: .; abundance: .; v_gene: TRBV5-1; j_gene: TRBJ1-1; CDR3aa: CASSLVPEMNTEAFF; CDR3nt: TGCGCCAGCAGCTTGGTTCCAGAGATGAACACTGAAGCTTTCTTT
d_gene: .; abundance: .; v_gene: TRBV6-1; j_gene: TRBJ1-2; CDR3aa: CASSELRESGYTF; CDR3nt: TGTGCCAGCAGTGAATTGAGGGAAAGCGGCTACACCTTC
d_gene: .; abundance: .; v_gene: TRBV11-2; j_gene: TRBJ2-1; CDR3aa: CASSFRGAIPGNEQFF; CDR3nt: TGTGCCAGCAGCTTTCGAGGGGCCATACCCGGGAATGAGCAGTTCTTC
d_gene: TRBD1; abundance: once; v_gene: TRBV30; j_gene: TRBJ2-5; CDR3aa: CAWRAPGTGRETQYF; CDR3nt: TGTGCCTGGAGGGCCCCCGGGACAGGGAGAGAGACCCAGTACTTC
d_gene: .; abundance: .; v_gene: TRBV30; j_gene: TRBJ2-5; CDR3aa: CAWSVGGGETQYF; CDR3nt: TGTGCCTGGAGTGTGGGAGGAGGAGAGACCCAGTACTTC
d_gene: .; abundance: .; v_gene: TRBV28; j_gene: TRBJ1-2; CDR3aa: CASSNRDTTPGYTF; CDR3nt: TGTGCCAGCAGTAACAGGGATACCACACCTGGCTACACCTTC
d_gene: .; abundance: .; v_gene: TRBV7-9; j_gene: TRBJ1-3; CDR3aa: CASSFLASGNTIYF; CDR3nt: TGTGCCAGCAGCTTCCTCGCGTCTGGAAACACCATATATTTT
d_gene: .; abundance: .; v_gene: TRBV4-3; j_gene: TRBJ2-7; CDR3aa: CASSQDLGDSYEQYF; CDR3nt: TGCGCCAGCAGCCAAGATCTCGGGGACTCCTACGAGCAGTACTTC
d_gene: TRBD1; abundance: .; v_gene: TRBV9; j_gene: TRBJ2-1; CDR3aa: CASSRWDRGMNDEQFF; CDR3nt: TGTGCCAGCAGCAGATGGGACAGGGGAATGAACGATGAGCAGTTCTTC
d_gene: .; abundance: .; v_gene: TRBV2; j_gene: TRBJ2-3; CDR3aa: CASSQAAGEGDTQYF; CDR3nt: TGTGCCAGCAGCCAGGCGGCAGGGGAGGGGGATACGCAGTATTTT